This T cell receptor beta chain was sequenced in a study of blood T cell repertoires in COVID-19. Trimming removed 7 bases from V and 4 bases from J; junction bases left unmatched: 14. The CDR3 sequence is 15 residues long. Germline CDR1 and CDR2: SGHDT and YYEEEE. Using immunoSEQ multiplex PCR, the repertoire was profiled, and TCRdb retains in-frame clones only, with some absent. The sample has fewer than 250,000 clones; over 70% are singletons. Enrolled through a virtual design, the participants were between roughly 18 and 100 years of age and came from fewer than 30 US areas. Cohort assignment relied on participant-reported clinical history.

The receptor was derived from a woman in her 30s who had been exposed to COVID-19. The J gene is TRBJ2-7, the V gene TRBV5-6, with 7 bases aligning to TRBD2. Sequencing was carried out using PBMCs or T cells enriched from blood (not recorded which). The CDR3 loop is CASYPLIGEGYEQYF. The CDR3 DNA reads TGTGCCAGCTACCCACTCATAGGGGAGGGGTACGAGCAGTACTTC.